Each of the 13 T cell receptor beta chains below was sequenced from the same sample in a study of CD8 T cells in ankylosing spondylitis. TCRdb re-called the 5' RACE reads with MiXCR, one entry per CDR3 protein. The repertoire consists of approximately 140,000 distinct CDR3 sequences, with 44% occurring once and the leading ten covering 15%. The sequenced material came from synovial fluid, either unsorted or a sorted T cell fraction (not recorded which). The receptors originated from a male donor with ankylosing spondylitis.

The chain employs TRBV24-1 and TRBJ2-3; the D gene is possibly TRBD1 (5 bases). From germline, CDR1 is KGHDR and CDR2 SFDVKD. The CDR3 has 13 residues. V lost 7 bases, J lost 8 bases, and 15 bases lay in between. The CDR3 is CATRQAPRGTQYF. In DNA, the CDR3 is TGTGCCACCAGACAGGCCCCACGTGGTACGCAGTATTTT.

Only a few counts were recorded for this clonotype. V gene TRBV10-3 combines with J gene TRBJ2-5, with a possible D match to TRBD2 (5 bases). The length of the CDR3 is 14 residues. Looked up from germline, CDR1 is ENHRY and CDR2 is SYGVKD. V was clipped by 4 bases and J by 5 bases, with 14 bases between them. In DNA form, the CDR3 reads TGTGCCATCAGTGGATGGGGAGCCCGGGAGACCCAGTACTTC. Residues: CAISGWGARETQYF.

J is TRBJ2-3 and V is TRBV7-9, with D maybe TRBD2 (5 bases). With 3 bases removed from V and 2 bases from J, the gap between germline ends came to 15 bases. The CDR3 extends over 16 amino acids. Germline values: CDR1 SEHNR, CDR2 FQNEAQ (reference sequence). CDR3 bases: TGTGCCAGCAGCTTTCCCGGACTTCCAGTCACAGATACGCAGTATTTT. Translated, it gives CASSFPGLPVTDTQYF.

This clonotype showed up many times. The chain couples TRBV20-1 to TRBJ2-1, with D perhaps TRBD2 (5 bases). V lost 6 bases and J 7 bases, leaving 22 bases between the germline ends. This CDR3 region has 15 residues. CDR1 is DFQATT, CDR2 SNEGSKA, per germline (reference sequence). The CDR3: CSALPGSGVGNEQFF. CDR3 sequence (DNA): TGCAGTGCCCTCCCTGGGAGTGGAGTGGGGAATGAGCAGTTCTTC.

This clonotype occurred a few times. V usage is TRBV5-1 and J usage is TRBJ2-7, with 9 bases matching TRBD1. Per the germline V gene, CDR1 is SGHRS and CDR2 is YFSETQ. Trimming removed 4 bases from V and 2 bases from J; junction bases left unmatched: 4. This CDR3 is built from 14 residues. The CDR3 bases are TGCGCCAGCAGCCCGACAGGGGGGGCCTACGAGCAGTACTTC. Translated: CASSPTGGAYEQYF. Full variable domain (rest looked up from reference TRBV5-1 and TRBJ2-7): KAGVTQTPRYLIKTRGQQVTLSCSPISGHRSVSWYQQTPGQGLQFLFEYFSETQRNKGNFPGRFSGRQFSNSRSEMNVSTLELGDSALYLCASSPTGGAYEQYFGPGTRLTVT.

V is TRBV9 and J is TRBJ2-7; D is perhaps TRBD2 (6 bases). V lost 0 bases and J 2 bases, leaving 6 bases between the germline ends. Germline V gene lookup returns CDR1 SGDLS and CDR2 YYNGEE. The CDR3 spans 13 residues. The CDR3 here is CASSVGLAYEQYF. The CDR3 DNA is TGTGCCAGCAGCGTAGGACTAGCCTACGAGCAGTACTTC.

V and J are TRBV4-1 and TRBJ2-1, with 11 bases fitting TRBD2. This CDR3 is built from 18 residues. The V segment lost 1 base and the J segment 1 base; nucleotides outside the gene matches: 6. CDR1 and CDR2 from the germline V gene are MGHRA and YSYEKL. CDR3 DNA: TGCGCCAGCAGCCAAGTCCCTAGCGGGAGGTTATCCTACAATGAGCAGTTCTTC. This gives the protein CASSQVPSGRLSYNEQFF.

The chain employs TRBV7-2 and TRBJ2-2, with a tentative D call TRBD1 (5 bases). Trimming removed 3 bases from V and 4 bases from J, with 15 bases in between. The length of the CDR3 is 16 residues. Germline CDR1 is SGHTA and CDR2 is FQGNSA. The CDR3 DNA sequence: TGTGCCAGCAGCTTCTCTTCAGGGTCGGTCACCGGGGAGCTGTTTTTT. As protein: CASSFSSGSVTGELFF.

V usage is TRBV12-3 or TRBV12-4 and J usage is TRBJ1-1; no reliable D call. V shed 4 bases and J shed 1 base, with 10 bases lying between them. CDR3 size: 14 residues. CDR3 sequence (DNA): TGTGCCAGCAGTTCCGGAATACCGAACACTGAAGCTTTCTTT. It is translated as CASSSGIPNTEAFF.

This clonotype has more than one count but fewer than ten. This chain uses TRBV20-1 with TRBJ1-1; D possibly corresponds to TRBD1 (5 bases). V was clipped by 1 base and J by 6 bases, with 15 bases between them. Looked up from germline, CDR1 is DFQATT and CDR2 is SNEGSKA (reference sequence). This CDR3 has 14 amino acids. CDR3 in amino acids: CSARALGTSAEAFF. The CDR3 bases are TGCAGTGCTAGAGCCCTCGGGACTTCGGCTGAAGCTTTCTTT.

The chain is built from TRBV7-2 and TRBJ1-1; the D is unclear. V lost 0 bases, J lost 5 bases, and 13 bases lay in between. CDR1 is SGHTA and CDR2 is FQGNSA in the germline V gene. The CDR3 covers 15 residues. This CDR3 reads CASSLAPGGETEAFF. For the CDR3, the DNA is TGTGCCAGCAGCTTAGCTCCCGGAGGTGAAACTGAAGCTTTCTTT.

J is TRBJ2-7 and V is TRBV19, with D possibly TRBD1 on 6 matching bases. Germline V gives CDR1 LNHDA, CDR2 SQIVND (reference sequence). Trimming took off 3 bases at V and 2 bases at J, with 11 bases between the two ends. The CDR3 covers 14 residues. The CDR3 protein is CASSIQGPTYEQYF. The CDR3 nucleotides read TGTGCCAGTAGTATCCAGGGGCCCACCTACGAGCAGTACTTC. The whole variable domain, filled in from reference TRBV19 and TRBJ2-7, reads DGGITQSPKYLFRKEGQNVTLSCEQNLNHDAMYWYRQDPGQGLRLIYYSQIVNDFQKGDIAEGYSVSREKKESFPLTVTSAQKNPTAFYLCASSIQGPTYEQYFGPGTRLTVT.

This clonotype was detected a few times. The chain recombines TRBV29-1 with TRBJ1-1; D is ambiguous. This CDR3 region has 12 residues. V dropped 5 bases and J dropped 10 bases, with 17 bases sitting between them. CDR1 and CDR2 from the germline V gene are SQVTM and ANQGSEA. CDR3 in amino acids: CSVFSDFRVAFF. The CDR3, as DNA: TGCAGCGTTTTTTCTGACTTTAGGGTAGCTTTCTTT.